The present entry profiles one TCR beta chain with its context. The data are from a study of blood T cell repertoires in COVID-19. The ends were cut back, 0 bases at V and 6 bases at J, with 7 bases in the middle. The CDR3 is 13 amino acids. Germline assignment: CDR1 SGHTS and CDR2 YDEGEE. Sequenced by immunoSEQ multiplex PCR; TCRdb stores in-frame clones only, minus some. The repertoire holds more than 85,000 clones, under 90% seen once, with about 7% in the top ten. The gene calls are TRBV5-8 and TRBJ2-1; D not resolved. Sequences were obtained from peripheral blood. The origin of this receptor is a woman aged 45 to 65 with acute or convalescent COVID-19. The CDR3 reads CASSLAVGNEQFF. The CDR3 DNA reads as TGTGCCAGCAGCTTGGCAGTTGGCAATGAGCAGTTCTTC.